This TCR beta chain was profiled in a study of shared clonotypes between healthy human individuals. On this clone: Its specificity is unknown. This CDR3 is also generated by other DNA sequences in the sample.

Study conclusions and caveats: Since donors were few, the genetic and exposure-history diversity represented was limited. Of the naive CD4 clonotypes, roughly 5% were shared across several donors.

This table comes from immunoSEQ multiplex PCR, and its TCRdb copy is limited to in-frame clones, with some not included. The repertoire holds about 180,000 clones, with 90% to 95% as singletons. The CDR3 has 13 residues. V was shortened by 0 bases and J by 1 base, with 4 bases between the two germline ends. CDR1 is SGDLS, CDR2 YYNGEE, per germline. The rearrangement joins TRBV9 to TRBJ1-1; D unresolved. The origin of this receptor is a woman in her 30s in good health. Specimen: naive CD4+ T cells sorted from blood. The subset: CD45RA+ positively selected. The chain's CDR3 is CASSVAGNTEAFF. The CDR3, as DNA: TGTGCCAGCAGCGTAGCAGGGAACACTGAAGCTTTCTTT.